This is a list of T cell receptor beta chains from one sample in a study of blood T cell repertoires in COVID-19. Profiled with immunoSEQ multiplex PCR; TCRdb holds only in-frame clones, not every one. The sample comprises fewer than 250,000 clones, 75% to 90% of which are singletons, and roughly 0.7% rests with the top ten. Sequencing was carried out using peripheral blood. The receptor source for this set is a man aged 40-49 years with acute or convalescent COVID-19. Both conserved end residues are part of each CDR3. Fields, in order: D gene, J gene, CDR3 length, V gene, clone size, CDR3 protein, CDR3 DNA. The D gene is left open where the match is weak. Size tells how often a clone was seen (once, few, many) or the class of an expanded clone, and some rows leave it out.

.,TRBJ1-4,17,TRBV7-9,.,CASSPTFQGSSNEKLFF,TGTGCCAGCAGCCCAACATTTCAGGGGTCCTCTAATGAAAAACTGTTTTTT
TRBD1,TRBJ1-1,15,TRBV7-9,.,CASRPRTGLNTEAFF,TGTGCCAGCAGACCGAGGACAGGTCTGAACACTGAAGCTTTCTTT
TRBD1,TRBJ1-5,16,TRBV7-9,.,CASSLGQGVRNQPQHF,TGTGCCAGCAGCTTGGGGCAGGGGGTTCGCAATCAGCCCCAGCATTTT
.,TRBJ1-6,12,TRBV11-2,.,CASSLGSSPLHF,TGTGCCAGCAGCTTAGGGAGCTCACCCCTCCACTTT
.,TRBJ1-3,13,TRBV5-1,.,CASSRSAGNTIYF,TGCGCCAGCAGCCGGTCCGCTGGAAACACCATATATTTT
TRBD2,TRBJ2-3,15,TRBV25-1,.,CASSASGRGTDTQYF,TGTGCCAGCAGTGCGAGCGGGAGGGGCACAGATACGCAGTATTTT
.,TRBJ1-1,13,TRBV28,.,CASSSYRDTEAFF,TGTGCCAGCAGTTCCTACAGGGACACTGAAGCTTTCTTT
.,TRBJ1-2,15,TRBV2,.,CASSPEAVSNYGYTF,TGTGCCAGCAGCCCCGAGGCAGTCTCTAACTATGGCTACACCTTC
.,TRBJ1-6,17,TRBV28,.,CASIESSGGLYNSPLHF,TGTGCCAGCATCGAATCATCCGGGGGGCTCTATAATTCACCCCTCCACTTT
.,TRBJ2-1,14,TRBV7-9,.,CASLYGVSYNEQFF,TGTGCCAGCCTCTACGGAGTCTCCTACAATGAGCAGTTCTTC
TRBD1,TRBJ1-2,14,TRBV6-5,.,CASSYGPGGSGYTF,TGTGCCAGCAGTTATGGGCCAGGGGGTTCTGGCTACACCTTC
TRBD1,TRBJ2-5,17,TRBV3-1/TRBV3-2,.,CASSRPYSQGPSGTQYF,TGTGCCAGCAGCCGACCATATTCACAGGGGCCCTCGGGGACCCAGTACTTC
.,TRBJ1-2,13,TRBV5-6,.,CASSSRLGDGYTF,TGTGCCAGCAGTTCGCGACTCGGGGATGGCTACACCTTC
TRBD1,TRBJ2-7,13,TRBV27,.,CASSLPTGGEQYF,TGTGCCAGCAGTTTACCGACAGGGGGCGAGCAGTACTTC
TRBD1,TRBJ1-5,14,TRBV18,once,CASSLQDRNQPQHF,TGTGCCAGCTCACTCCAGGACAGGAATCAGCCCCAGCATTTT
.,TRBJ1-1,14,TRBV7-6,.,CASTLGGGNTEAFF,TGTGCCAGCACGCTAGGGGGGGGGAACACTGAAGCTTTCTTT
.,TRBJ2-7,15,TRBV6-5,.,CASSPELALIYEQYF,TGTGCCAGCAGCCCCGAGCTAGCCCTAATCTACGAGCAGTACTTC
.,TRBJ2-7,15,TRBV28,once,CASSLYGPGLYEQYF,TGTGCCAGCAGTTTATATGGGCCAGGGCTCTACGAGCAGTACTTC
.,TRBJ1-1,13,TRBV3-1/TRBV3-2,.,CASSRLASTEAFF,TGTGCCAGCAGCCGCCTAGCCTCAACTGAAGCTTTCTTT
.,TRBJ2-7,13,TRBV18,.,CASSPSFGDEQYF,TGTGCCAGCTCACCAAGTTTCGGTGACGAGCAGTACTTC
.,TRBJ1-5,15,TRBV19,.,CASKVAHYSNQPQHF,TGTGCCAGTAAAGTAGCCCATTATAGCAATCAGCCCCAGCATTTT
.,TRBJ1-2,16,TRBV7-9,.,CASSLGSGSNNYGYTF,TGTGCCAGCAGCTTAGGGTCAGGGTCTAATAACTATGGCTACACCTTC
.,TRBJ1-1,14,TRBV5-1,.,CASSVWGQDTEAFF,TGCGCCAGCAGCGTCTGGGGGCAAGACACTGAAGCTTTCTTT
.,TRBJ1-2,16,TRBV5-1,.,CASSLARGRDNYGYTF,TGCGCCAGCAGCTTGGCTAGAGGGAGGGACAACTATGGCTACACCTTC
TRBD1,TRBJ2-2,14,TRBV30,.,CAWSVGTGTGELFF,TGTGCCTGGAGTGTAGGGACAGGGACCGGGGAGCTGTTTTTT
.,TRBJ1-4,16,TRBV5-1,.,CASQTQAGEGSEKLFF,TGCGCCAGCCAAACTCAGGCAGGGGAAGGGAGTGAAAAACTGTTTTTT
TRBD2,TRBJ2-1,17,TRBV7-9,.,CASSPRTSGGRGNEQFF,TGTGCCAGCAGCCCCCGGACTAGCGGGGGCCGGGGAAATGAGCAGTTCTTC
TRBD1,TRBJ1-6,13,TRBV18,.,CASSGQGLSPLHF,TGTGCCAGCTCAGGACAGGGTTTGTCACCCCTCCACTTT
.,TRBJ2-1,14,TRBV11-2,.,CASSLFLAGNEQFF,TGTGCCAGCAGCTTATTCCTAGCCGGCAATGAGCAGTTCTTC
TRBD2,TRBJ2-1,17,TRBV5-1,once,CASSWGTGTSGYNEQFF,TGCGCCAGCAGCTGGGGTACCGGGACTAGCGGGTACAATGAGCAGTTCTTC
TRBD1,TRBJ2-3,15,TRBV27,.,CASSLGTGVTDTQYF,TGTGCCAGCAGTTTAGGGACAGGGGTCACAGATACGCAGTATTTT
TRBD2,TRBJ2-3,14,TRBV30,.,CAWSALAGGSTQYF,TGTGCCTGGAGTGCACTAGCGGGAGGGAGTACGCAGTATTTT
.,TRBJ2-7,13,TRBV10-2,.,CASSEHYSYEQYF,TGCGCCAGCAGTGAACACTACTCCTACGAGCAGTACTTC
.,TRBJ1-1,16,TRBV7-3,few,CASSPLPRTANTEAFF,TGTGCCAGCAGCCCCCTACCCCGGACAGCGAACACTGAAGCTTTCTTT
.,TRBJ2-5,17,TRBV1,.,CTSSQDPGTGEGETQYF,TGCACCAGCAGCCAAGATCCCGGGACAGGGGAGGGCGAGACCCAGTACTTC
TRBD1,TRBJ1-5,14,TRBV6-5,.,CASRFAGGNQPQHF,TGTGCCAGCAGGTTCGCAGGGGGAAATCAGCCCCAGCATTTT
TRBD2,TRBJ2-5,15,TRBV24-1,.,CATSSSSGTQETQYF,TGTGCCACCAGTAGTTCTAGCGGGACCCAAGAGACCCAGTACTTC
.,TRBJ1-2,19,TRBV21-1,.,CASSGPEIQGSSVFYGYTF,TGTGCCAGCAGCGGACCCGAAATACAGGGATCATCTGTTTTCTATGGCTACACCTTC
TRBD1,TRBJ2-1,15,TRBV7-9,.,CASSAQGVSYNEQFF,TGTGCCAGCAGCGCCCAGGGGGTCTCCTACAATGAGCAGTTCTTC
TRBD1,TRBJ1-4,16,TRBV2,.,CASSERDRVTNEKLFF,TGTGCCAGCAGTGAACGGGACAGGGTAACTAATGAAAAACTGTTTTTT
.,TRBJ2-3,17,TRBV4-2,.,CASSQATGAGLTDTQYF,TGTGCCAGCAGCCAAGCCACAGGGGCGGGGCTCACAGATACGCAGTATTTT
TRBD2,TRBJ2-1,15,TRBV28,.,CASSLLAGVWNEQFF,TGTGCCAGCAGTCTGCTAGCGGGAGTTTGGAATGAGCAGTTCTTC
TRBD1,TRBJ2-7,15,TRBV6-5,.,CASSSPEGQPGEQYF,TGTGCCAGCAGTTCACCCGAGGGACAGCCGGGCGAGCAGTACTTC
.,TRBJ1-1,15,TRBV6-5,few,CASAQASGGAGEAFF,TGTGCCAGCGCGCAGGCGTCGGGGGGCGCGGGTGAAGCTTTCTTT
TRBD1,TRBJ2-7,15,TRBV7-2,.,CASSAQGAGSHEQYF,TGTGCCAGCAGCGCCCAGGGGGCAGGGTCCCACGAGCAGTACTTC
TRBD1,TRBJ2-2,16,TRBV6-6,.,CASSRGQGAYTGELFF,TGTGCCAGCAGTCGAGGACAGGGGGCGTACACCGGGGAGCTGTTTTTT
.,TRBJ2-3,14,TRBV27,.,CASSLAASTDTQYF,TGTGCCAGCAGTTTAGCGGCTAGCACAGATACGCAGTATTTT
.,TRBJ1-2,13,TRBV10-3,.,CAISESGGYGYTF,TGTGCCATCAGTGAGTCCGGGGGCTATGGCTACACCTTC
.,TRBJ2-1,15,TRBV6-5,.,CASSPRGATYNEQFF,TGTGCCAGCAGTCCTCGGGGGGCCACCTACAATGAGCAGTTCTTC
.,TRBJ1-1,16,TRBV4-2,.,CASSQGGRAEGTEAFF,TGTGCCAGCAGCCAGGGGGGACGGGCTGAGGGCACTGAAGCTTTCTTT
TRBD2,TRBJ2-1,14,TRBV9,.,CASSRLAGNNEQFF,TGTGCCAGCAGCCGACTAGCGGGAAACAATGAGCAGTTCTTC
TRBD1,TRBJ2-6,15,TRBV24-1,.,CATSGTGTGANVLTF,TGTGCCACCAGTGGGACAGGGACTGGGGCCAACGTCCTGACTTTC
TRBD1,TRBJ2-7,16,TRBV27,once,CASSLVWDSLSYEQYF,TGTGCCAGCAGTTTGGTGTGGGACAGTCTCTCCTACGAGCAGTACTTC
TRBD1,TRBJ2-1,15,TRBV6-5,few,CASSLTGGSGDEQFF,TGTGCCAGCAGTCTAACAGGGGGCAGTGGCGATGAGCAGTTCTTC